The 24 T cell receptor beta chains in this list originate from one sample, sequenced in a study of shared clonotypes between healthy human individuals. Here immunoSEQ multiplex PCR was the method, and the copy in TCRdb shows in-frame clones only, minus some. The repertoire consists of nearly 750,000 clones, with roughly 72% occurring once and the leading ten covering less than 2%. Sequenced: memory CD4+ T cells sorted from blood. The sample's subset: CD45RA-negative fraction. These receptor sequences come from a woman aged 25 to 39 in good health.

This rearrangement joins TRBV6-1 to TRBJ1-1; 9 bases map to TRBD1. Germline values: CDR1 MNHNS, CDR2 SASEGT. With 4 bases clipped from V and 5 bases from J, the junction kept 8 bases outside the gene matches. The length of the CDR3 is 15 residues. The CDR3 reads CASSGDRERRTEAFF. CDR3 nucleotide sequence: TGTGCCAGCAGTGGGGACAGGGAAAGGCGTACTGAAGCTTTCTTT.

This chain joins TRBV1 and TRBJ2-1; the table's TRBD2 call for D was not verified on the DNA. TRBV1 is a recognized pseudogene. The CDR3 has 15 amino acids. The CDR3 reads CTSSAPSGRCNEQFF. The CDR3 DNA reads TGCACCAGCAGCGCGCCTAGCGGGAGATGTAATGAGCAGTTCTTC.

This clone is a singleton in its sample. The rearrangement uses TRBV19 and TRBJ2-1; D call uncertain. This CDR3 is built from 15 residues. The germline CDR1 and CDR2 sequences are LNHDA and SQIVND (reference sequence). Trimming cost V 2 bases and J 0 bases, with 8 bases left between them. CDR3 residues: CASSIQASSYNEQFF. The CDR3 DNA reads TGTGCCAGTAGTATACAGGCCTCCTCCTACAATGAGCAGTTCTTC.

This clone was seen ten or more times. This rearrangement joins TRBV18 to TRBJ1-1, with D unclear. Germline loops: CDR1 KGHSH, CDR2 LQKENI. The CDR3 is 15 residues long. V was cut by 3 bases and J by 1 base, with 12 bases left in between. The CDR3 coding sequence is TGTGCCAGCTCACCTCAACCTGGGGAGAACACTGAAGCTTTCTTT. Its translation is CASSPQPGENTEAFF.

The J gene is TRBJ2-1, the V gene TRBV6-4; 8 bases agree with TRBD2. V dropped 2 bases and J dropped 9; count of bases not matched to a gene: 12. Germline loops: CDR1 MRHNA, CDR2 SNTAGT. The CDR3 length is 16 residues. CDR3 DNA sequence: TGTGCCAGCAGTGACGCATGGAGCGGGAGTAGGGGTGAGCAGTTCTTC. This gives the protein CASSDAWSGSRGEQFF.

This clone was counted once. The chain links TRBV30 to TRBJ1-1; no reliable D call. CDR3 length equals 13 residues. Germline CDR1 GTSNPN, CDR2 SVGIG (reference sequence). V shed 7 bases and J shed 3 bases, with 15 bases lying between them. CDR3 DNA sequence: TGTGCCTCCAGGTCGGGGAAGCACACTGAAGCTTTCTTT. Its translation: CASRSGKHTEAFF. Drawing the rest from reference TRBV30 and TRBJ1-1, the complete variable domain is SQTIHQWPATLVQPVGSPLSLECTVEGTSNPNLYWYRQAAGRGLQLLFYSVGIGQISSEVPQNLSASRPQDRQFILSSKKLLLSDSGFYLCASRSGKHTEAFFGQGTRLTVV.

This clone was seen a handful of times. V gene TRBV19 combines with J gene TRBJ1-5; D is undetermined. Trimming shortened V by 4 bases and J by 12 bases, and 13 bases separated the two germline ends. Per the germline V gene, CDR1 is LNHDA and CDR2 is SQIVND (reference sequence). CDR3 length: 12 residues. The CDR3 loop reads CASSTSGYIQHF. DNA for the CDR3: TGTGCCAGTAGTACGAGCGGATACATCCAGCATTTT.

V gene TRBV19 combines with J gene TRBJ2-7; possibly TRBD2 for D (6 bases). The V end lost 10 bases, the J end lost 2 bases, and 9 bases lay between the germline ends. CDR3 length: 11 residues. Germline CDR1 reads LNHDA; CDR2 reads SQIVND (reference sequence). The CDR3 region has the DNA TGTGCCACCGGGGGAGCCTACGAGCAGTACTTC. Translated: CATGGAYEQYF.

The gene calls are TRBV5-1 and TRBJ2-7, with TRBD1 identical over 9 bases. Germline CDR1 and CDR2: SGHRS and YFSETQ. CDR3 size: 14 residues. J gave up 0 bases and V 7 bases, and 5 bases lay outside the gene matches. CDR3 DNA: TGCGCCAGCGCCACAGGGGGCGCCTCCTACGAGCAGTACTTC. Translated, it gives CASATGGASYEQYF.

The J gene is TRBJ1-4, the V gene TRBV28, with D uncertain. Per germline, CDR1 MDHEN and CDR2 SYDVKM. Trimming pared 8 bases from V and 7 bases from J, leaving 17 bases between. CDR3 length: 14 residues. Here the CDR3 reads CASRSGSGGEKLFF. The CDR3 region has the DNA TGTGCCAGCCGGAGTGGGAGCGGAGGTGAAAAACTGTTTTTT.

The CDR3: CASSLAAGRTETQYF. CDR3 nucleotide sequence: TGTGCCAGCAGCTTAGCTGCGGGACGGACAGAGACCCAGTACTTC. V usage is TRBV11-2 and J usage is TRBJ2-5; D possibly corresponds to TRBD2 (6 bases). The CDR3 has 15 residues. Germline lookup yields CDR1 SGHAT and CDR2 FQNNGV. The germline V and J ends were trimmed by 1 base and 4 bases, with 13 bases remaining between them.

This clone has a handful of counts. This chain links TRBV11-2 with TRBJ1-6; D remains ambiguous. This CDR3 comprises 15 residues. The ends were cut back, 3 bases at V and 5 bases at J, with 11 bases in the middle. Germline-derived CDR1 and CDR2 are SGHAT and FQNNGV. The CDR3 loop is CASSLSVRNNSPLHF. The CDR3 DNA reads as TGTGCCAGCAGCTTGAGTGTACGGAATAATTCACCCCTCCACTTT.

The V call is TRBV11-2, the J call TRBJ2-7, with a weak D call TRBD2 (5 bases). CDR3 length: 16 amino acids. The germline V gene encodes CDR1 SGHAT and CDR2 FQNNGV. Trimming left V 0 bases short and J 3 bases short, with 15 bases between. The CDR3 is CASSLDPGGPYYEQYF. The CDR3 nucleotides are TGTGCCAGCAGCTTAGATCCTGGCGGGCCCTACTACGAGCAGTACTTC.

The J gene is TRBJ1-1, the V gene TRBV19, with D perhaps matching TRBD1 (6 bases). The germline CDR1 and CDR2 sequences are LNHDA and SQIVND (reference sequence). This CDR3 is 14 amino acids long. V was cut by 4 bases and J by 5 bases, with 14 bases left in between. CDR3 nucleotide sequence: TGTGCCAGTAGTAGAGGGGCAGGGGAAACTGAAGCTTTCTTT. Amino acid sequence: CASSRGAGETEAFF.

The genes are TRBV6-1 and TRBJ1-5; no clear D gene. Germline V gene sequence: CDR1 MNHNS, CDR2 SASEGT. CDR3 length: 15 residues. Trimming pared 7 bases from V and 0 bases from J, leaving 13 bases between. This CDR3 reads CASTSYDGSNQPQHF. The CDR3 bases are TGTGCCAGCACTTCATATGACGGTAGCAATCAGCCCCAGCATTTT.

V and J are TRBV11-2 and TRBJ1-1; D is ambiguous. Between the trimmed V and J ends, which lost 3 bases and 0 bases, there was a span of 5 bases. The CDR3 extends over 13 amino acids. Germline CDR1 SGHAT, CDR2 FQNNGV. CDR3 residues: CASSFQLNTEAFF. In DNA, the CDR3 is TGTGCCAGCAGCTTCCAGTTGAACACTGAAGCTTTCTTT.

This clone turned up a few times. This chain links TRBV6-1 with TRBJ1-5; D is ambiguous. This CDR3 has 13 amino acids. V dropped 6 bases and J dropped 0 bases, with 6 bases sitting between them. Per the germline V gene, CDR1 is MNHNS and CDR2 is SASEGT. For the CDR3, the DNA is TGTGCCAGCAGAGATGCTAGCAATCAGCCCCAGCATTTT. This encodes CASRDASNQPQHF.

The chain recombines TRBV6-6 with TRBJ1-5, with D perhaps TRBD1 (6 bases). Germline CDR1 and CDR2: MNHNY and SVGAGI (reference sequence). The CDR3 has 15 residues. V lost 5 bases, J lost 1 base, and 12 bases lay in between. CDR3 residues: CASSPRGSSNQPQHF. The CDR3 DNA reads as TGTGCCAGCAGTCCCAGGGGCTCGAGCAATCAGCCCCAGCATTTT.

The chain has TRBV7-2 and TRBJ2-2, with D hard to call. V was trimmed by 4 bases and J by 7 bases, leaving 10 bases between them. The V gene's germline CDR1 is SGHTA and CDR2 FQGNSA. This CDR3 is built from 13 residues. The DNA of the CDR3 is TGTGCCAGCAGCTCACGGATTGGCGGGGAGCTGTTTTTT. It specifies CASSSRIGGELFF. The full variable domain, with the rest looked up from reference TRBV7-2 and TRBJ2-2, is GAGVSQSPSNKVTEKGKDVELRCDPISGHTALYWYRQSLGQGLEFLIYFQGNSAPDKSGLPSDRFSAERTGGSVSTLTIQRTQQEDSAVYLCASSSRIGGELFFGEGSRLTVL.

The genes are TRBV7-2 and TRBJ1-2; 12 nucleotides agree with TRBD1. The ends lost 5 bases at V and 7 bases at J; junction bases unmatched: 5. The CDR3 consists of 14 residues. The germline gives CDR1 SGHTA, CDR2 FQGNSA. In DNA, the CDR3 is TGTGCCAGCAGCAAGGGACAGGGGGCTTTTGGCTACACCTTC. As protein: CASSKGQGAFGYTF.

The chain employs TRBV5-6 and TRBJ2-6; the D is unclear. The length of the CDR3 is 15 residues. Germline CDR1 is SGHDT and CDR2 is YYEEEE. V was shortened by 0 bases and J by 0 bases, with 4 bases between the two germline ends. The CDR3 protein is CASSLGSSGANVLTF. The DNA for the CDR3 is TGTGCCAGCAGCTTGGGAAGCTCTGGGGCCAACGTCCTGACTTTC. Looking up the rest from reference TRBV5-6 and TRBJ2-6 gives the full variable domain: DAGVTQSPTHLIKTRGQQVTLRCSPKSGHDTVSWYQQALGQGPQFIFQYYEEEERQRGNFPDRFSGHQFPNYSSELNVNALLLGDSALYLCASSLGSSGANVLTFGAGSRLTVL.

This clone was seen only a few times. Different DNA sequences within this sample yield the same CDR3. The gene calls are TRBV5-1 and TRBJ2-5; tentative D call: TRBD2 (5 bases). V dropped 1 base and J dropped 5 bases, with 6 bases sitting between them. From germline, CDR1 is SGHRS and CDR2 YFSETQ. CDR3 length: 12 residues. CDR3 nucleotides: TGCGCCAGCAGCTTGTCGGGGGAGACCCAGTACTTC. Translating gives CASSLSGETQYF.

The chain joins TRBV28 to TRBJ1-1; possible D gene TRBD1, 5 bases. Germline CDR1 and CDR2: MDHEN and SYDVKM. With 2 bases removed from V and 1 base from J, the gap between germline ends came to 8 bases. This CDR3 is 14 amino acids long. CDR3 bases: TGTGCCAGCAGTTTACCAGGGAGGAACACTGAAGCTTTCTTT. Amino acid sequence: CASSLPGRNTEAFF.

The rearrangement joins TRBV28 to TRBJ2-4, with 12 bases lining up with TRBD1. Looked up from germline, CDR1 is MDHEN and CDR2 is SYDVKM. The CDR3 sequence is 17 residues long. J gave up 0 bases and V 4 bases, and 4 bases lay outside the gene matches. The CDR3 region is CASSSGQGARAKNIQYF. CDR3 nucleotides: TGTGCCAGCAGTTCGGGACAGGGGGCCAGAGCCAAAAACATTCAGTACTTC.